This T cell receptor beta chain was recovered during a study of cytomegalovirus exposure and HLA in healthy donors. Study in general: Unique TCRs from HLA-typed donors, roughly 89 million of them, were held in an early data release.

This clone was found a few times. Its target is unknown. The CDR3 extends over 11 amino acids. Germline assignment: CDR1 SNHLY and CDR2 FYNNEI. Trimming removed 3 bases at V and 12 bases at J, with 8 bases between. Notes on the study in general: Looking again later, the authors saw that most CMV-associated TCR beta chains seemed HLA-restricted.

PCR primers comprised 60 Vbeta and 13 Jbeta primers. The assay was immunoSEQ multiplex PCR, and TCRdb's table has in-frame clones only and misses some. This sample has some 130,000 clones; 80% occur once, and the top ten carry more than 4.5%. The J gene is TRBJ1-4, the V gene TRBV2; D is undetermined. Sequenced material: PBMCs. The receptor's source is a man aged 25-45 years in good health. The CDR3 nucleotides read TGTGCCAGCAGTGACTACAGAGAACTGTTTTTT. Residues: CASSDYRELFF.